The following is a T cell receptor beta chain sequence with its context. Its antigen is still unknown. Surgery cases with the highest brain T cell transcript signatures were chosen for sequencing. Patients received at least one anti-epileptic drug before surgery. The V gene end was trimmed by 0 bases and the J gene end by 7 bases; junction bases not matched to a gene: 5. The CDR3 consists of 15 residues. The record originates from a study of brain T cells in children with intractable seizures. Overall study results and limits: Absence of clones before surgery may stem from lower sequencing depth. HCMV serostatus was not known, and viral specificity came from CDR3 similarity only.

The protocol was immunoSEQ multiplex PCR, while the TCRdb copy is restricted to in-frame clones and leaves out a portion. The table records just under 65,000 clones, about 96% of them present only once. J is TRBJ1-5 and V is TRBV23-1, with 8 bases fitting TRBD1. TRBV23-1 is an open reading frame whose function is uncertain. This receptor was obtained from a boy under two years old with focal cortical dysplasia and intractable seizures. The material sequenced was peripheral blood, taken at surgery. In nucleotides, the CDR3 is TGCGCCAGCAGTCAATCGCAGGGGGCAAGGCAGCCCCAGCATTTT. This sequence encodes CASSQSQGARQPQHF.